Described below is a single T cell receptor beta chain sequence and its context. Its cognate antigen is unknown. Healthy donors acted as controls, with matching for age and sex. CD8+ and CD4+ T cells were negatively isolated; TEMRA cells were FACS-enriched. With random hexamers, reverse transcription was performed on about 0.5 to 1 ug of RNA. Amplification of TCR beta CDR3 across 54 Vbeta and 13 Jbeta was performed with immunoSEQ multiplex PCR. TCRdb used MiXCR to reprocess the immunoSEQ multiplex PCR reads, holding one entry per CDR3 protein. The data contain around 130,000 distinct CDR3 sequences, over 90% of them singletons. The sample originates from a study of CD8 T cells in Susac syndrome. General study points: An acknowledgment was made by the study that its TCR sequencing and HLA analysis involved relatively few individuals.

The germline CDR1 and CDR2 sequences are MDHEN and SYDVKM. V lost 5 bases, J lost 7 bases, and 17 bases lay in between. The CDR3 has 14 residues. This receptor was taken from a human donor in good health. This sequence joins TRBV28 and TRBJ2-5; D is perhaps TRBD1 (7 bases). Material for sequencing was CD4+ T cells from PBMCs. For the CDR3, the DNA is TGTGCCAGCAGTAGGGACAGCGGGCGCGGGACCCAGTACTTC. Protein product: CASSRDSGRGTQYF.